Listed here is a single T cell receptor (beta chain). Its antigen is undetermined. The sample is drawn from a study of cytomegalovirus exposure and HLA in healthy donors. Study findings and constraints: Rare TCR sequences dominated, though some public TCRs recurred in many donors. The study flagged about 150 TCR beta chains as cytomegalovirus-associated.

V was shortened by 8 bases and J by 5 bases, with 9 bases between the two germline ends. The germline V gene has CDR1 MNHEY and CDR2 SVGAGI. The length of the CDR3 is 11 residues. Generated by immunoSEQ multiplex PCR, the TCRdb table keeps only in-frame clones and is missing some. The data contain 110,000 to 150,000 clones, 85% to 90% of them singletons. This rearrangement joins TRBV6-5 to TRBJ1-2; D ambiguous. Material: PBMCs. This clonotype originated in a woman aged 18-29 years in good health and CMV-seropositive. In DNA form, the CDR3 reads TGTGCCAGCCACGGAGGGTATGGCTACACCTTC. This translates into CASHGGYGYTF.